The 22 T cell receptor beta chains in this list originate from one sample, sequenced in a study of blood T cell repertoires in COVID-19. Sequencing was performed with immunoSEQ multiplex PCR; in TCRdb, only in-frame clones are kept and a portion is missing. Among 150,000 to 200,000 clones, around 79% were seen once, and the ten largest hold around 16%. Source material: peripheral blood. The receptors shown here come from a man aged 55 to 69 with active or convalescent COVID-19.

The rearrangement links TRBV7-2 to TRBJ2-5, with 9 bases fitting TRBD1. J lost 4 bases, V lost 0 bases, and 9 bases had no gene match. The germline V gene encodes CDR1 SGHTA and CDR2 FQGNSA. The CDR3 runs to 17 residues. The CDR3 here is CASSLASTGGRGETQYF. For the CDR3, the DNA is TGTGCCAGCAGCTTAGCTTCGACAGGGGGGCGCGGAGAGACCCAGTACTTC. The variable domain in full, completed from reference TRBV7-2 and TRBJ2-5, reads GAGVSQSPSNKVTEKGKDVELRCDPISGHTALYWYRQSLGQGLEFLIYFQGNSAPDKSGLPSDRFSAERTGGSVSTLTIQRTQQEDSAVYLCASSLASTGGRGETQYFGPGTRLLVL.

The chain employs TRBV27 and TRBJ2-4; D not resolved. V lost 4 bases, J lost 6 bases, and 13 bases lay in between. This CDR3 has 14 residues. CDR1 MNHEY and CDR2 SMNVEV come from the germline V gene (reference sequence). CDR3 region: CASSSPGMGNIQYF. CDR3 nucleotides: TGTGCCAGCAGTTCTCCGGGTATGGGAAACATTCAGTACTTC.

The V and J genes are TRBV19 and TRBJ2-1, with 8 positions matching TRBD2. Germline V gene sequence: CDR1 LNHDA, CDR2 SQIVND (reference sequence). V lost 6 bases and J lost 8; bases outside the gene matches: 3. This CDR3 has 12 residues. CDR3 nucleotide sequence: TGTGCCAGTAGGGGTAGCGGGGATGAGCAGTTCTTC. This sequence encodes CASRGSGDEQFF.

The genes are TRBV4-3 and TRBJ1-2, with 7 bases matching TRBD1. Germline V gene lookup returns CDR1 LGHNA and CDR2 YSLEER. This CDR3 is 16 amino acids long. Trimming cost V 0 bases and J 4 bases; bases outside gene matches: 8. Here the CDR3 reads CASSQESLQGSYGYTF. The CDR3 nucleotides read TGCGCCAGCAGCCAAGAATCCTTACAGGGGAGCTATGGCTACACCTTC.

The chain links TRBV6-1 to TRBJ1-5; TRBD1 aligns across 9 bases. The CDR3 has 17 amino acids. Trimming cost V 2 bases and J 1 base; bases outside gene matches: 6. Germline values: CDR1 MNHNS, CDR2 SASEGT. CDR3 coding DNA: TGTGCCAGCAGTGAATGGGACAGGGATAGGAGCAATCAGCCCCAGCATTTT. It yields the protein CASSEWDRDRSNQPQHF.

The J gene is TRBJ2-7, the V gene TRBV6-5, with D perhaps TRBD1 (5 bases). V lost 6 bases and J lost 2, with 8 bases in between. This CDR3 contains 12 residues. Germline V gives CDR1 MNHEY, CDR2 SVGAGI. DNA of the CDR3: TGTGCCAGCAGACAGGTTCCCTACGAGCAGTACTTC. Its translation: CASRQVPYEQYF.

This chain joins TRBV7-3 and TRBJ2-2; D unresolved. Germline V lookup: CDR1 SGHTA, CDR2 FQGTGA. This CDR3 has 14 residues. Trimming cost V 1 base and J 4 bases, with 7 bases left between them. DNA of the CDR3: TGTGCCAGCAGCTTAAGGCTGCTCACCGGGGAGCTGTTTTTT. Amino acids: CASSLRLLTGELFF.

The rearrangement links TRBV7-2 to TRBJ2-7, with D perhaps matching TRBD2 (5 bases). Between the trimmed V and J ends, which lost 1 base and 9 bases, there was a span of 16 bases. Germline CDR1 and CDR2: SGHTA and FQGNSA. The CDR3 is made up of 14 amino acids. The CDR3 region has the DNA TGTGCCAGCAGCTTAGGCCCCGATGTAAGCGGGCAGTACTTC. This codes for CASSLGPDVSGQYF.

This clone was counted between two and nine times. The chain joins TRBV3-1 (or the pseudogene TRBV3-2) to TRBJ1-3; no firm D call. The CDR3 sequence is 12 residues long. Germline loops: CDR1 LGHDT, CDR2 YNNKEL (reference sequence). The V and J ends lost 4 bases and 3 bases respectively, with 4 bases between them. As DNA, the CDR3 is TGTGCCAGCAGCCCCCGTGGAAACACCATATATTTT. Protein: CASSPRGNTIYF.

This CDR3 reads CAWGLKGNSPLHF. Written as DNA, the CDR3 is TGTGCCTGGGGCCTCAAGGGGAATTCACCCCTCCACTTT. The chain employs TRBV30 and TRBJ1-6; D may be TRBD1 (5 bases). CDR3 length equals 13 residues. Trimming left V 5 bases short and J 7 bases short, with 12 bases between. Germline-derived CDR1 and CDR2 are GTSNPN and SVGIG (reference sequence).

V is TRBV5-1 and J is TRBJ1-1; weak D call: TRBD1 (6 bases). Trimming removed 1 base from V and 8 bases from J, with 12 bases in between. CDR3 length: 13 residues. Germline lookup yields CDR1 SGHRS and CDR2 YFSETQ. CDR3 sequence: CASSLSGEMEAFF. In nucleotides, the CDR3 is TGCGCCAGCAGCTTGTCAGGGGAGATGGAAGCTTTCTTT.

V is TRBV18 and J is TRBJ2-7; TRBD2 agrees at 11 bases. Unmatched junction bases numbered 5, after V lost 6 bases and J lost 1 base. This CDR3 is built from 15 residues. Germline CDR1 and CDR2: KGHSH and LQKENI. The CDR3 DNA sequence: TGTGCCAGCTCCCAGGGACTAGCGGATTCCTACGAGCAGTACTTC. Translated: CASSQGLADSYEQYF.

The gene calls are TRBV6-2 or TRBV6-3 and TRBJ1-6, with D perhaps matching TRBD1 (5 bases). Trimming removed 6 bases at V and 10 bases at J, with 16 bases between. The germline V gene has CDR1 MNHEY and CDR2 SVGEGT. The CDR3 has 14 residues. The CDR3 DNA follows: TGTGCCAGCAGCCCCGTAGGGGTAAGGTCACCCCTCCACTTT. This encodes CASSPVGVRSPLHF.

CDR3 residues: CASSRRAWGVDTQYF. As DNA, the CDR3 is TGTGCCAGCAGCCGGAGGGCCTGGGGGGTTGATACGCAGTATTTT. This chain uses TRBV4-2 with TRBJ2-3; possibly TRBD2 for D (6 bases). The germline V gene encodes CDR1 LGHNA and CDR2 YNFKEQ. The CDR3 is made up of 15 amino acids. With 4 bases removed from V and 6 bases from J, the gap between germline ends came to 17 bases.

This clone was seen a single time. This chain joins TRBV10-3 and TRBJ1-4, with D possibly TRBD1 on 6 matching bases. Germline values: CDR1 ENHRY, CDR2 SYGVKD. There are 16 residues in the CDR3. Trimming left V 5 bases short and J 8 bases short, with 21 bases between. Here the CDR3 DNA reads TGTGCCATCAGTCCCTGGGGGGGCCAGGGGAAAGAAAAACTGTTTTTT. The encoded protein is CAISPWGGQGKEKLFF.

The J gene is TRBJ1-4, the V gene TRBV6-5, with no clear D. The CDR3 consists of 15 residues. Trimming took 7 bases from V and 3 from J, leaving 15 bases between them. CDR1 is MNHEY, CDR2 SVGAGI, per germline. This chain's CDR3 is CASTPQWASNEKLFF. CDR3 DNA sequence: TGTGCCAGCACCCCCCAGTGGGCGTCTAATGAAAAACTGTTTTTT.

V gene TRBV6-4 combines with J gene TRBJ2-7, with 8 positions matching TRBD1. The CDR3 contains 14 residues. J gave up 3 bases and V 7 bases, and 8 bases lay outside the gene matches. Germline values: CDR1 MRHNA, CDR2 SNTAGT. This chain's CDR3 is CASIKRTGRYEQYF. CDR3 nucleotides: TGTGCCAGCATCAAAAGGACAGGGCGCTACGAGCAGTACTTC.

The gene calls are TRBV15 and TRBJ2-5; 10 bases match TRBD2. V lost 0 bases to trimming and J lost 5 bases; unmatched junction nucleotides: 12. Germline values: CDR1 LNHNV, CDR2 YYDKDF (reference sequence). The CDR3 loop spans 18 amino acids. CDR3: CATSRESLAGVSVETQYF. The CDR3 DNA is TGTGCCACCAGCAGAGAATCCCTAGCGGGAGTGAGTGTGGAGACCCAGTACTTC.

The V call is TRBV7-2, the J call TRBJ2-7, with a weak D call TRBD2 (5 bases). This CDR3 comprises 14 residues. V lost 2 bases, J lost 4 bases, and 12 bases lay in between. Germline lookup yields CDR1 SGHTA and CDR2 FQGNSA. CDR3 in amino acids: CASSLRERVYEQYF. The CDR3 DNA is TGTGCCAGCAGCTTAAGGGAGAGGGTTTACGAGCAGTACTTC.

The V and J genes are TRBV4-3 and TRBJ2-3; the D gene is possibly TRBD1 (5 bases). CDR1 and CDR2 from the germline V gene are LGHNA and YSLEER. V gave up 1 base and J gave up 5 bases, with 10 bases separating them. The CDR3 extends over 14 amino acids. The CDR3 nucleotides read TGCGCCAGCAGCCAAGGAAACAGGAGAGATACGCAGTATTTT. It encodes CASSQGNRRDTQYF.

V and J are TRBV2 and TRBJ1-5; a possible D gene is TRBD1 (6 bases). The CDR3 runs to 14 residues. Per germline, CDR1 SNHLY and CDR2 FYNNEI. V lost 2 bases, J lost 6 bases, and 11 bases lay in between. The DNA of the CDR3 is TGTGCCAGCAGTGAAAGGGGGTCCGGTCAGCCCCAGCATTTT. This codes for CASSERGSGQPQHF.

This clone has a single count. J is TRBJ2-7 and V is TRBV3-1 (or the pseudogene TRBV3-2); D unclear. CDR1 and CDR2 from the germline V gene are LGHDT and YNNKEL (reference sequence). Trimming shortened V by 3 bases and J by 3 bases, and 6 bases separated the two germline ends. This CDR3 region has 12 residues. CDR3 sequence reads: CASSQKHYEQYF. As DNA, the CDR3 is TGTGCCAGCAGCCAGAAGCACTACGAGCAGTACTTC.